The present T cell receptor beta chain was sequenced within a study of cytomegalovirus exposure and HLA in healthy donors. Germline CDR1 and CDR2: MNHEY and SVGAGI. With 6 bases clipped from V and 6 bases from J, the junction kept 10 bases outside the gene matches. CDR3 length equals 15 residues. Only one count was recorded for this clone. Its matching antigen is unknown. Points from the study as a whole: Later analysis suggested links between common viral pathogens and several top significant clusters. For TCR beta chains, V- and J-gene trimming was later linked to a missense DCLRE1C variant. Confirmation was obtained in vitro that a few CMV-associated chains are specific for CMV antigens.

Primers: 60 Vbeta forward and 13 Jbeta reverse. Sequenced by immunoSEQ multiplex PCR; TCRdb stores in-frame clones only, minus some. This sample has around 92,000 clones, with 70% to 90% found just once. The rearrangement joins TRBV6-5 to TRBJ1-2, with TRBD1 matching over 10 bases. The sequence was obtained from a man aged 18 to 29 in good health and CMV-seronegative. Material: PBMCs. The DNA for the CDR3 is TGTGCCAGCAGAGATCCGGGACAGGGGCGAGATGGCTACACCTTC. It encodes CASRDPGQGRDGYTF.